The clone carrying this T cell receptor beta chain occurred many times. Then a second PCR, running roughly 7 to 11 cycles, was carried out with a sample-barcoded 5' primer and a J-beta primer mix. TCRdb re-called the 5' RACE reads with MiXCR, one entry per CDR3 protein. Among 800,000 to 1,000,000 distinct CDR3 sequences listed, about 44% were seen once. This record belongs to a study of blood T cells in healthy people across ages. Unmatched junction bases numbered 13, after V lost 5 bases and J lost 7 bases. This CDR3 is 15 amino acids long. The V gene's germline CDR1 is SNHLY and CDR2 FYNNEI. Sequences were obtained from blood. The chain couples TRBV2 to TRBJ1-2; 7 bases line up with TRBD1. This clonotype was obtained from a man aged 25-40 years in good health. This CDR3 is CASSQQGMRLGGYTF. The CDR3 DNA sequence: TGTGCCAGCAGTCAACAGGGGATGCGGTTGGGTGGCTACACCTTC.